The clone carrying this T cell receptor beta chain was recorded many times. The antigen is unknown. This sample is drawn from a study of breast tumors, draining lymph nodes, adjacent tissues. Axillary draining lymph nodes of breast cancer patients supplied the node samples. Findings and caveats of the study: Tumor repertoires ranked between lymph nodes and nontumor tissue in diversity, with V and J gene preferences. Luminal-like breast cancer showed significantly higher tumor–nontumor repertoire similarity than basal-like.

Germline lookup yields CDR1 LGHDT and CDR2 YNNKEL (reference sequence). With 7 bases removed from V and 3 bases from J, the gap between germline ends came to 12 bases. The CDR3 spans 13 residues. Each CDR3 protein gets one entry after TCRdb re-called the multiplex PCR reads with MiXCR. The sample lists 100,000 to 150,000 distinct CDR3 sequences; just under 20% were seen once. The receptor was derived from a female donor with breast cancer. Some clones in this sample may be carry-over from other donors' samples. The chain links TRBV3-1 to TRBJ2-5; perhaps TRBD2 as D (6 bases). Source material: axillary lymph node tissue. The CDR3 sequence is CASTRLAEETQYF. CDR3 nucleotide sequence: TGTGCCAGCACCCGATTAGCGGAAGAGACCCAGTACTTC.